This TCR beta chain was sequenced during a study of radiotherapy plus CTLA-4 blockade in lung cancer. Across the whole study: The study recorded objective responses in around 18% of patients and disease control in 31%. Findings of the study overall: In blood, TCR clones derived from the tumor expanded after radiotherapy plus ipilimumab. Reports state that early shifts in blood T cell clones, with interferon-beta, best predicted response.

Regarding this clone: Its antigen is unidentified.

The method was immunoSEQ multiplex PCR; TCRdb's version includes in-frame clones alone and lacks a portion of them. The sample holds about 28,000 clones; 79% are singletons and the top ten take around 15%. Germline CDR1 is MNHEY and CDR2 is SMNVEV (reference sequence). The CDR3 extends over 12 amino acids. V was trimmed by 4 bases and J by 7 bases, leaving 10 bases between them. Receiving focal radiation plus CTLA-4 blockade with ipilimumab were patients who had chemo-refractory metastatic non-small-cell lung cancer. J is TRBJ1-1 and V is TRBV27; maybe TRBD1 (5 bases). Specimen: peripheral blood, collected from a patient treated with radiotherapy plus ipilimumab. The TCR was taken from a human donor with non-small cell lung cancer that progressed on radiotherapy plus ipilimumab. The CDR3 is CASSSLGGEAFF. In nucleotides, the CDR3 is TGTGCCAGCAGTTCGCTTGGGGGTGAAGCTTTCTTT.